Reported below is one T cell receptor (beta chain). Germline CDR1 and CDR2: SEHNR and FQNEAQ (reference sequence). V gave up 5 bases and J gave up 4 bases; unmatched junction bases: 5. This CDR3 is built from 14 residues. The data derive from a study of T cell changes during pregnancy in multiple sclerosis. Assay: immunoSEQ multiplex PCR; the TCRdb copy retains only in-frame clones and omits some. Among some 80,000 clones listed, roughly 90% were seen once. This chain connects TRBV7-9 to TRBJ1-2; 9 bases line up with TRBD1. The clonotype was recovered from a female donor in good health, enrolled as a control in a pregnancy study. The sample consisted of peripheral blood, taken in the first trimester of pregnancy. The CDR3 is CASSLGGQGYGYTF. CDR3 in DNA: TGTGCCAGCAGCCTGGGGGGACAGGGCTATGGCTACACCTTC.